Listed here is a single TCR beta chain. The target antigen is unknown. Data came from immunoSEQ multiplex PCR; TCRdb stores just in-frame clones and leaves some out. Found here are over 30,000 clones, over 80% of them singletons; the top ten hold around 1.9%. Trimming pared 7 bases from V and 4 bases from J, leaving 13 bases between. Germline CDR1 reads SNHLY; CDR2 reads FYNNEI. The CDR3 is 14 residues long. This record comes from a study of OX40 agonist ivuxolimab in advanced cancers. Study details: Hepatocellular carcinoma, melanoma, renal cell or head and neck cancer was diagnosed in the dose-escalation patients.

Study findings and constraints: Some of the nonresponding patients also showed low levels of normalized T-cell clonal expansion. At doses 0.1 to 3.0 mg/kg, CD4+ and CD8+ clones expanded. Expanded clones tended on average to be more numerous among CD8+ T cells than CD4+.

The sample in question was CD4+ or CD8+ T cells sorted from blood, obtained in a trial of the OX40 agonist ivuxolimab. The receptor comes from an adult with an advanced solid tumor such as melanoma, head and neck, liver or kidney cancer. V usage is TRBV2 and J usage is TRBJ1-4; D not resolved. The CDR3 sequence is CASKSGRINEKLFF. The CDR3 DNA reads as TGTGCCAGCAAGTCCGGACGGATTAATGAAAAACTGTTTTTT. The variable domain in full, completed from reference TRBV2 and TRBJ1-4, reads EPEVTQTPSHQVTQMGQEVILRCVPISNHLYFYWYRQILGQKVEFLVSFYNNEISEKSEIFDDQFSVERPDGSNFTLKIRSTKLEDSAMYFCASKSGRINEKLFFGSGTQLSVL.